This is a list of T cell receptor beta chains from one sample in a study of blood T cell repertoires in COVID-19. Profiling relied on immunoSEQ multiplex PCR, and the TCRdb table lists in-frame clones only, not all of them. In the table there are 250,000 to 350,000 clones, around 81% of which are singletons. Sequencing was performed on peripheral blood. Receptors originate from a person aged 65 to 79 with COVID-19, enrolled during active disease. CDR3s include the opening cysteine and the closing phenylalanine or tryptophan. A D gene is named only where the DNA matches it firmly. Clone size is given for some rows only: seen once, a few or many times, or a class if the clone is expanded.

J gene | clone size | D gene | V gene | CDR3 DNA | CDR3 protein
TRBJ2-1 | NA | TRBD2 | TRBV6-1 | TGTGCCAGCAGTGGGGCTAGCGGGACCGCCTACAATGAGCAGTTCTTC | CASSGASGTAYNEQFF
TRBJ2-6 | once | TRBD2 | TRBV4-1 | TGCGCCAGCAGCCAGGAACCGACGGGGGGGTACTCTGGGGCCAACGTCCTGACTTTC | CASSQEPTGGYSGANVLTF
TRBJ1-2 | few | TRBD1 | TRBV6-6 | TGTGCCAGCAGTCAAGGACAGGGGAGGTTGCCCGGTGGCTACACCTTC | CASSQGQGRLPGGYTF
TRBJ2-5 | NA | NA | TRBV19 | TGTGCCAGTAGTATGGCAGGGCGGGAGACCCAGTACTTC | CASSMAGRETQYF
TRBJ1-1 | NA | NA | TRBV7-2 | TGTGCCAGCAGCTTAGTAGCCCCCCCCGTCGGTAACACTGAAGCTTTCTTT | CASSLVAPPVGNTEAFF
TRBJ1-5 | NA | NA | TRBV19 | TGTGCCAGTAGATGGGGTGGGAGTAGCAATCAGCCCCAGCATTTT | CASRWGGSSNQPQHF
TRBJ1-6 | NA | TRBD1 | TRBV4-3 | TGCGCCAGCAGCCAAGGGGGTCCCGGGACAGGGTATAATTCACCCCTCCACTTT | CASSQGGPGTGYNSPLHF
TRBJ2-5 | NA | NA | TRBV5-1 | TGCGCCAGCAGCTTATCCGGGCAAGAGACCCAGTACTTC | CASSLSGQETQYF
TRBJ1-6 | NA | TRBD1 | TRBV19 | TGTGCCAGCAGCAGGGCGGCCGGGGACAGGCATAATTCACCCCTCCACTTT | CASSRAAGDRHNSPLHF
TRBJ1-1 | NA | NA | TRBV19 | TGTGCCAGTAGGTCCTCCGGACACAAGAACACTGAAGCTTTCTTT | CASRSSGHKNTEAFF
TRBJ2-5 | NA | NA | TRBV5-4 | TGTGCCAGCAGCTTGGCCCTGGAGACCCAGTACTTC | CASSLALETQYF
TRBJ2-2 | once | NA | TRBV9 | TGTGCCAGCAGCGTAGACGGGCGGGGAACCGGGGAGCTGTTTTTT | CASSVDGRGTGELFF
TRBJ1-5 | NA | NA | TRBV11-2 | TGTGCCAGCAGCTTACAGGGTTTTAATCAGCCCCAGCATTTT | CASSLQGFNQPQHF
TRBJ2-1 | NA | NA | TRBV9 | TGTGCCAGCAGCGTAATCGACTCCAATGAGCAGTTCTTC | CASSVIDSNEQFF
TRBJ1-1 | NA | TRBD1 | TRBV5-1 | TGCGCCAGCAGCCCCACCTCAGGGGGGAACACTGAAGCTTTCTTT | CASSPTSGGNTEAFF
TRBJ1-6 | NA | NA | TRBV7-7 | TGTGCCAACCTCGTCGGGAAGGGCTCCTATAATTCACCCCTCCACTTT | CANLVGKGSYNSPLHF
TRBJ1-2 | NA | TRBD1 | TRBV7-2 | TGTGCCAGCAGCTGGGACAGTTCTGTAAACTATGGCTACACCTTC | CASSWDSSVNYGYTF
TRBJ2-1 | NA | NA | TRBV11-2 | TGTGCCAGCAGCCATGGACAAATCTCCTACAATGAGCAGTTCTTC | CASSHGQISYNEQFF
TRBJ1-2 | once | TRBD1 | TRBV28 | TGTGCCAGCAGCTCCGCCTCCGGGACAGGCTATGGCTACACCTTC | CASSSASGTGYGYTF
TRBJ2-3 | NA | TRBD2 | TRBV4-2 | TGTGCCAGCAGCCAAGGGGACCTACTAGCGGGGTACACAGATACGCAGTATTTT | CASSQGDLLAGYTDTQYF
TRBJ1-6 | few | NA | TRBV9 | TGTGCCAGCAGCGTGTTCAGTGGACCGCGGGATTCACCCCTCCACTTT | CASSVFSGPRDSPLHF
TRBJ1-5 | NA | NA | TRBV19 | TGTGCCAGTAGTATGAGGGATGGGAGCAATCAGCCCCAGCATTTT | CASSMRDGSNQPQHF
TRBJ2-3 | once | NA | TRBV19 | TGTGCCAGTTCCCCGACAGGTACAGATACGCAGTATTTT | CASSPTGTDTQYF
TRBJ2-1 | NA | TRBD2 | TRBV6-6 | TGTGCCAGCAGTCCGCCGGGGACTAGCGGGAGTGAGCAGTTCTTC | CASSPPGTSGSEQFF
TRBJ1-3 | few | NA | TRBV3-1/TRBV3-2 | TGTGCCAGCAGCCCCCCGACCGAACCAGGTTCTGGAAACACCATATATTTT | CASSPPTEPGSGNTIYF
TRBJ1-2 | NA | NA | TRBV7-8 | TGTGCCAGCAGCTCAACGCACAACAGGGAAAGTGGCTACACCTTC | CASSSTHNRESGYTF
TRBJ1-6 | NA | TRBD1 | TRBV30 | TGTGCCTGGAGCCTAGGCAGGGGGCTTCGTAATTCACCCCTCCACTTT | CAWSLGRGLRNSPLHF
TRBJ2-5 | NA | NA | TRBV6-5 | TGTGCCAGCAGTTATCTCATGCGGAAAGAGACCCAGTACTTC | CASSYLMRKETQYF
TRBJ1-5 | few | NA | TRBV28 | TGTGCCAGCAAAGTGCTGAGTCAGCCCCAGCATTTT | CASKVLSQPQHF
TRBJ2-1 | NA | TRBD1 | TRBV5-1 | TGCGCCAGCAGCTTGGACGGACAGGCGTACAATGAGCAGTTCTTC | CASSLDGQAYNEQFF
TRBJ1-1 | once | NA | TRBV29-1 | TGCAGCGTGATTGCAGAGAACACTGAAGCTTTCTTT | CSVIAENTEAFF
TRBJ2-3 | NA | TRBD2 | TRBV7-2 | TGTGCCAGCAGCCCTCGGACTAGCGGGAGTTTGTTAAGCACAGATACGCAGTATTTT | CASSPRTSGSLLSTDTQYF
TRBJ2-1 | NA | TRBD1 | TRBV7-2 | TGTGCCAGCAGCTTACGTTCAGGGGGCATTTTGGGTGAGCAGTTCTTC | CASSLRSGGILGEQFF
TRBJ1-1 | once | TRBD1 | TRBV7-9 | TGTGCCAGCAGCCCGGGACAGGGGTATGTGGCTTTCTTT | CASSPGQGYVAFF
TRBJ2-2 | NA | TRBD2 | TRBV5-1 | TGCGCCAGCAGCCCCCGGACTAGCGGGAGAGTCCCCGGGGAGCTGTTTTTT | CASSPRTSGRVPGELFF
TRBJ1-3 | NA | NA | TRBV4-1 | TGCGCCAGCAGCCAGACCCAAGAGGACACCATATATTTT | CASSQTQEDTIYF